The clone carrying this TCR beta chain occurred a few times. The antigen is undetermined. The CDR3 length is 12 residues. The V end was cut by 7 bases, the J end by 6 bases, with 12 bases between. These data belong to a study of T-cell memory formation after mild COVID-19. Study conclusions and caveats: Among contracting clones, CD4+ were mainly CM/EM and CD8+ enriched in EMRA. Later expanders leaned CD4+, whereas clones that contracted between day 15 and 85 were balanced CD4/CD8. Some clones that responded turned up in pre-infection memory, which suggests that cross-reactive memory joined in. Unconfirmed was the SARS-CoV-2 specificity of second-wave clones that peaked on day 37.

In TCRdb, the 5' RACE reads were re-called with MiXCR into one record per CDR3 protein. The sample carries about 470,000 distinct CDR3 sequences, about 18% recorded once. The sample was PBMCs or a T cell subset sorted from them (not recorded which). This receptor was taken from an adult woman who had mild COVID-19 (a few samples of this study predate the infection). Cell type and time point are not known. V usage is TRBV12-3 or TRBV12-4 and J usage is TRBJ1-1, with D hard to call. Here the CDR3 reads CASKTPWAEAFF. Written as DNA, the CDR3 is TGTGCCAGCAAGACCCCTTGGGCTGAAGCTTTCTTT.